The 28 T cell receptor beta chains listed next were all sequenced from one sample in a study of blood T cells in healthy people across ages. It was with a sample-barcoded 5' primer and a J-beta primer mix that a second PCR of about 6 to 12 cycles was run. In TCRdb, the 5' RACE reads were re-called with MiXCR into one record per CDR3 protein. This table has about 1,400,000 distinct CDR3 sequences, approximately 38% appearing once. Sequencing was carried out using blood. These receptors came from a woman between 18 and 30 years old in good health.

The chain is built from TRBV6-4 and TRBJ2-1, with 10 bases that match TRBD1. Germline-derived CDR1 and CDR2 are MRHNA and SNTAGT. CDR3 length equals 16 residues. V was pared by 3 bases and J by 7 bases, with 9 bases of the junction left unmatched. The CDR3 protein is CASSESPGQGSNEQFF. CDR3 DNA: TGTGCCAGCAGTGAATCGCCGGGACAGGGGTCGAATGAGCAGTTCTTC.

The chain recombines TRBV12-3 or TRBV12-4 with TRBJ2-1; D is perhaps TRBD2 (7 bases). Trimming took off 11 bases at V and 7 bases at J, with 12 bases between the two ends. CDR3 length: 11 amino acids. CDR3 in amino acids: CAGKGGNEQFF. The CDR3 DNA follows: TGTGCCGGCAAGGGGGGGAATGAGCAGTTCTTC.

V and J are TRBV12-3 or TRBV12-4 and TRBJ2-1; D is uncertain. The CDR3 contains 13 residues. The V end lost 3 bases, the J end lost 15 bases, and 18 bases lay between the germline ends. This CDR3 reads CASSLADTSRRFF. CDR3 DNA: TGTGCCAGCAGTTTGGCTGATACGAGTCGGCGGTTCTTC.

This clonotype was counted a few times. This chain links TRBV9 with TRBJ2-3; D unclear. The germline V gene has CDR1 SGDLS and CDR2 YYNGEE. The V and J ends lost 0 bases and 4 bases respectively, with 6 bases between them. The CDR3 consists of 13 residues. The DNA of the CDR3 is TGTGCCAGCAGCGTAGGACGGCCAGATACGCAGTATTTT. Protein product: CASSVGRPDTQYF.

The chain joins TRBV12-3 or TRBV12-4 to TRBJ1-5; 7 nucleotides line up with TRBD1. This CDR3 spans 17 amino acids. V lost 5 bases to trimming and J lost 5 bases; unmatched junction nucleotides: 15. CDR3 nucleotide sequence: TGTGCCAGCAGTCCCCCCGGGACAGCCCGGATCGATCAGCCCCAGCATTTT. Translating gives CASSPPGTARIDQPQHF.

The sample holds a few counts of this clonotype. A junction end diverges from the germline sequence, so it may reflect a read error. The chain employs TRBV3-1 and TRBJ1-1; a weak D match, TRBD1 (5 bases). The germline CDR1 and CDR2 sequences are LGHDT and YNNKEL (reference sequence). The CDR3 loop spans 14 amino acids. DNA of the CDR3: TGTGCCACCTTCCGTGTGGGGGAAAACACTGAAGTTTTCTTT. This gives the protein CATFRVGENTEVFF.

V and J are TRBV6-1 and TRBJ1-2; D unclear. Germline CDR1 is MNHNS and CDR2 is SASEGT. The CDR3 runs 15 residues. Trimming removed 7 bases at V and 4 bases at J, with 19 bases between. The chain's CDR3 is CASTSGQTLGYGYTF. In DNA form, the CDR3 reads TGTGCCAGCACCTCCGGCCAGACTTTAGGCTATGGCTACACCTTC.

The rearrangement uses TRBV29-1 and TRBJ2-3; 12 bases align to TRBD1. V was clipped by 7 bases and J by 2 bases; unmatched bases: 10. Germline lookup yields CDR1 SQVTM and CDR2 ANQGSEA. This CDR3 has 16 residues. The CDR3 DNA is TGCAGCGATCATATGCCGGGACAGGGGGCCACAGATACGCAGTATTTT. Its protein is CSDHMPGQGATDTQYF.

The V call is TRBV7-3, the J call TRBJ2-6; D call uncertain. Trimming took off 0 bases at V and 0 bases at J, with 9 bases between the two ends. CDR1 and CDR2 (germline): SGHTA, FQGTGA. The CDR3 sequence is 17 residues long. CDR3 nucleotides: TGTGCCAGCAGCTTAACTTTACGGACCTCTGGGGCCAACGTCCTGACTTTC. Translating gives CASSLTLRTSGANVLTF.

This clonotype has only a few counts. This chain links TRBV6-5 with TRBJ1-2; D is uncertain. Germline V CDR1 and CDR2: MNHEY, SVGAGI. This CDR3 has 14 residues. The V end was cut by 6 bases, the J end by 3 bases, with 14 bases between. The CDR3 DNA is TGTGCCAGCAGCCGCGACCGGAGGGACTATGGCTACACCTTC. Translated: CASSRDRRDYGYTF.

To note about this clonotype: This could be a read error, since a much larger clone is one nucleotide away. This chain connects TRBV6-6 to TRBJ2-1, with a possible D match to TRBD1 (5 bases). The CDR3 runs 10 residues. Germline V gene sequence: CDR1 MNHNY, CDR2 SVGAGI (reference sequence). The CDR3 here is CTRQSETQFF. The CDR3, as DNA: TGTACCAGACAGTCGGAGACCCAGTTCTTC.

This clonotype occurred a few times. The V call is TRBV12-3 or TRBV12-4, the J call TRBJ2-2; D is uncertain. V lost 5 bases to trimming and J lost 0 bases, with 4 bases between them. CDR3 length: 13 amino acids. The CDR3 here is CASSVPNTGELFF. The CDR3 DNA sequence: TGTGCCAGCAGTGTTCCGAACACCGGGGAGCTGTTTTTT.

The chain joins TRBV12-3 or TRBV12-4 to TRBJ2-7, with 11 bases matching TRBD1. The J segment lost 3 bases and the V segment lost 6 bases, leaving 7 bases of the junction unmatched. CDR3 length equals 15 residues. As DNA, the CDR3 is TGTGCCAGCAGCTACCGGGACAGGGGGGTCTACGAGCAGTACTTC. Protein sequence: CASSYRDRGVYEQYF.

The V gene is TRBV11-2, the J gene TRBJ2-7; 7 positions match TRBD2. The germline CDR1 and CDR2 sequences are SGHAT and FQNNGV. J gave up 3 bases and V 4 bases, and 9 bases lay outside the gene matches. The CDR3 length is 15 residues. The CDR3 DNA reads TGTGCCAGCAGCTCCGGATCGGGACTATACTACGAGCAGTACTTC. It encodes CASSSGSGLYYEQYF.

The rearrangement links TRBV14 to TRBJ2-1; 9 nucleotides agree with TRBD1. With V trimmed by 3 bases and J by 2 bases, 5 bases remained unmatched. CDR1 SGHDN and CDR2 FVKESK come from the germline V gene. This CDR3 region has 16 residues. The DNA for the CDR3 is TGTGCCAGCAGCCACCCGAGGACAGGGGCCTACAATGAGCAGTTCTTC. Its translation is CASSHPRTGAYNEQFF.

In its sample, this clonotype was seen a few times. The J gene is TRBJ1-1, the V gene TRBV7-9; D is uncertain. This CDR3 comprises 13 residues. The ends were cut back, 5 bases at V and 6 bases at J, with 13 bases in the middle. Germline CDR1 SEHNR, CDR2 FQNEAQ (reference sequence). This CDR3 reads CASSSLAGSEAFF. The CDR3 DNA is TGTGCCAGCAGCAGTTTAGCCGGGTCTGAAGCTTTCTTT.

The chain couples TRBV7-2 to TRBJ1-2; possibly TRBD1 for D (6 bases). CDR1 and CDR2 from the germline V gene are SGHTA and FQGNSA. V lost 5 bases, J lost 0 bases, and 19 bases lay in between. CDR3 length: 17 residues. This chain's CDR3 is CASSPTQGRRTNYGYTF. The CDR3 DNA sequence: TGTGCCAGCAGCCCTACTCAGGGGCGCCGGACTAACTATGGCTACACCTTC.

The J gene is TRBJ1-6, the V gene TRBV6-5; 9 bases are shared with TRBD1. J was trimmed by 7 bases and V by 2 bases; bases with no gene match: 12. The germline V gene encodes CDR1 MNHEY and CDR2 SVGAGI. The CDR3 extends over 18 amino acids. The CDR3 loop is CASSYVPGTGSRNSPLHF. As DNA, the CDR3 is TGTGCCAGCAGTTACGTCCCCGGGACAGGGTCTCGCAATTCACCCCTCCACTTT.

V is TRBV27 and J is TRBJ1-5; D perhaps matches TRBD1 (6 bases). CDR3 length equals 15 residues. Germline-derived CDR1 and CDR2 are MNHEY and SMNVEV (reference sequence). The ends were cut back, 4 bases at V and 4 bases at J, with 14 bases in the middle. CDR3 bases: TGTGCCAGCAGTTCACAGGGCCTTGGGAATCAGCCCCAGCATTTT. Protein product: CASSSQGLGNQPQHF.

J is TRBJ2-7 and V is TRBV5-5, with 8 bases matching TRBD2. Germline lookup yields CDR1 SGHKS and CDR2 YYEKEE (reference sequence). Trimming at V came to 0 bases and at J to 7 bases, leaving 15 bases not matched to a gene. The CDR3 length is 17 residues. The CDR3 coding sequence is TGTGCCAGCAGCTTGGAATCCATAGCGGGATATAAGAATGAGCAGTACTTC. As protein: CASSLESIAGYKNEQYF.

The sample holds a few counts of this clonotype. The chain links TRBV6-5 to TRBJ2-7; D remains unclear. The ends were cut back, 2 bases at V and 0 bases at J, with 8 bases in the middle. The CDR3 runs 14 residues. In germline, CDR1 is MNHEY, CDR2 SVGAGI. The CDR3 DNA is TGTGCCAGCAGTTACAAGGACCGCTCCTACGAGCAGTACTTC. It encodes CASSYKDRSYEQYF.

The chain recombines TRBV10-1 with TRBJ2-5; possibly TRBD1 or TRBD2 for D (6 bases each). This CDR3 contains 14 residues. Trimming took off 5 bases at V and 11 bases at J, with 21 bases between the two ends. Germline V gene sequence: CDR1 WNHNN, CDR2 SYGVQD (reference sequence). CDR3 in amino acids: CASSQGSPDREQYF. CDR3 coding DNA: TGCGCCAGCAGTCAGGGGTCACCCGACCGGGAGCAGTACTTC.

The J gene is TRBJ1-2, the V gene TRBV3-1, with 10 bases fitting TRBD1. The trim removed 1 base at V and 3 bases at J, leaving 2 bases unmatched. The CDR3 runs to 15 residues. Germline CDR1 and CDR2: LGHDT and YNNKEL (reference sequence). CDR3 in DNA: TGTGCCAGCAGCCAAGGGGACAGGGGATACTATGGCTACACCTTC. This encodes CASSQGDRGYYGYTF.

The rearrangement joins TRBV12-3 or TRBV12-4 to TRBJ2-5, with 7 bases identical to TRBD1. J was trimmed by 5 bases and V by 6 bases; bases with no gene match: 6. This CDR3 contains 13 residues. CDR3 nucleotides: TGTGCCAGCAGGGGAGACAGGGACGAGACCCAGTACTTC. This gives the protein CASRGDRDETQYF.

With respect to this clonotype: A much larger clone is a single base away; this may be a read error. V gene TRBV12-3 or TRBV12-4 combines with J gene TRBJ2-7, with no clear D. The V end lost 7 bases, the J end lost 4 bases, and 14 bases lay between the germline ends. The CDR3 sequence is 13 residues long. The CDR3 spells CASNPSLGYEQYF. As DNA, the CDR3 is TGTGCCAGCAACCCTTCCTTAGGTTACGAGCAGTACTTC.

This clonotype was seen more than once but under ten times. The rearrangement joins TRBV24-1 to TRBJ2-3; D remains unclear. Trimming pared 1 base from V and 4 bases from J, leaving 2 bases between. Germline-derived CDR1 and CDR2 are KGHDR and SFDVKD. The CDR3 runs 12 residues. The DNA of the CDR3 is TGTGCCACCAGTGATTTTCCAGATACGCAGTATTTT. Amino acids: CATSDFPDTQYF.

This chain uses TRBV21-1 with TRBJ2-3. TRBV21-1 is a pseudogene segment. This CDR3 has 11 amino acids. CDR3 nucleotides: TGTGCCAGCACCATACCCGATACGCAGTATTTT. It encodes CASTIPDTQYF.

This clonotype has just a few counts. The chain recombines TRBV7-2 with TRBJ1-1; D unresolved. V was clipped by 2 bases and J by 1 base, with 14 bases between them. Germline V gene lookup returns CDR1 SGHTA and CDR2 FQGNSA. This CDR3 region has 16 residues. CDR3 in amino acids: CASSLFSYPGNTEAFF. CDR3 DNA sequence: TGTGCCAGCAGCTTATTCTCTTATCCGGGGAACACTGAAGCTTTCTTT.